This T cell receptor (beta chain) is drawn from a study of T cell responses to AZD1222 COVID-19 vaccine. Study-level results: Seropositivity was recorded at baseline in only a handful of AZD1222 recipients. Clonal diversity was possibly underestimated, and white British individuals and females predominated among donors.

The CDR3 is made up of 16 amino acids. The germline V gene encodes CDR1 SGHVS and CDR2 FQNEAQ. V lost 3 bases, J lost 1 base, and 8 bases stayed unmatched. Assay used: immunoSEQ multiplex PCR; TCRdb lists only in-frame clones, some missing. This sample has approximately 140,000 clones, with more than 85% found just once. For this clone: Its matching antigen is unknown.

This sequence was found in an adult in good health. Sequenced material: peripheral blood, taken on day 0 of AZD1222 vaccination. The rearrangement joins TRBV7-8 to TRBJ1-1; the match to TRBD1 covers 7 bases. The chain's CDR3 is CASSLGFRGRNTEAFF. The CDR3, as DNA: TGTGCCAGCAGCTTGGGTTTTAGGGGGCGGAACACTGAAGCTTTCTTT.